This TCR beta chain was observed in a study of blood T cell repertoires in COVID-19. Study-level information: In each case, the material was cDNA or gDNA derived from T cells, B-cell-depleted T cells, or PBMCs.

The CDR3 covers 14 residues. Germline V gene data show CDR1 as SGHDT and CDR2 as YYEEEE. Trimming stripped 3 bases from V and 7 bases from J, with 16 bases between. Assay: immunoSEQ multiplex PCR; the TCRdb copy retains only in-frame clones and omits some. Altogether fewer than 700,000 clones are present, less than 90% being singletons, with the ten largest covering around 7.8%. The chain joins TRBV5-6 to TRBJ1-1; D is unclear. The sequence was collected from a woman aged 45-59 years with COVID-19, enrolled during active disease. Sequencing was carried out using peripheral blood. The CDR3 here is CASSSLFNSYEAFF. DNA of the CDR3: TGTGCCAGCAGCTCCCTTTTTAACTCCTATGAAGCTTTCTTT. Combining the CDR3 with reference TRBV5-6 and TRBJ1-1 gives the whole variable domain DAGVTQSPTHLIKTRGQQVTLRCSPKSGHDTVSWYQQALGQGPQFIFQYYEEEERQRGNFPDRFSGHQFPNYSSELNVNALLLGDSALYLCASSSLFNSYEAFFGQGTRLTVV.